A single sample is the source of the 20 T cell receptor beta chains below, sequenced in a study of cytotoxic CD8 clonotypes in ibrutinib-treated CLL. Data came from immunoSEQ multiplex PCR; TCRdb stores just in-frame clones and leaves some out. The sample shows roughly 16,000 clones, about 61% of them seen only once. The source was PBMCs, collected after 12 months of ibrutinib treatment. These receptors came from a human donor with chronic lymphocytic leukemia.

This clone came up once. The chain employs TRBV29-1 and TRBJ1-4; D remains unclear. CDR3 size: 13 residues. Trimming stripped 6 bases from V and 4 bases from J, with 12 bases between. Germline V CDR1 and CDR2: SQVTM, ANQGSEA. CDR3 sequence: CSVADPFNEKLFF. CDR3 sequence (DNA): TGCAGCGTCGCGGACCCCTTTAATGAAAAACTGTTTTTT.

The chain has TRBV7-9 and TRBJ2-3, with 14 bases identical to TRBD2. The germline gives CDR1 SEHNR, CDR2 FQNEAQ (reference sequence). The CDR3 consists of 19 residues. Trimming at V came to 5 bases and at J to 0 bases, leaving 10 bases not matched to a gene. Here the CDR3 DNA reads TGTGCCAGCAGCAACGGACTAGCGGGAGGCTATGCTAGCACAGATACGCAGTATTTT. This sequence encodes CASSNGLAGGYASTDTQYF.

V is TRBV5-1 and J is TRBJ2-5; D ambiguous. Germline CDR1 reads SGHRS; CDR2 reads YFSETQ. This CDR3 region has 11 residues. With 6 bases removed from V and 2 bases from J, the gap between germline ends came to 5 bases. This CDR3 is CASKRQETQYF. CDR3 DNA sequence: TGCGCCAGCAAGAGGCAAGAGACCCAGTACTTC.

The chain combines TRBV5-1 with TRBJ2-3; possibly TRBD2 for D (5 bases). Germline CDR1 reads SGHRS; CDR2 reads YFSETQ. Between the trimmed V and J ends, which lost 5 bases and 4 bases, there was a span of 14 bases. The CDR3 loop spans 14 amino acids. The CDR3: CASRARTSSDTQYF. The CDR3 nucleotides are TGCGCCAGCAGGGCCAGGACTTCCTCAGATACGCAGTATTTT. The variable domain in full, completed from reference TRBV5-1 and TRBJ2-3, reads KAGVTQTPRYLIKTRGQQVTLSCSPISGHRSVSWYQQTPGQGLQFLFEYFSETQRNKGNFPGRFSGRQFSNSRSEMNVSTLELGDSALYLCASRARTSSDTQYFGPGTRLTVL.

This clone has a handful of counts. In DNA form, the CDR3 reads TGTGCCAGCAGTTTAGGGGCAGGGGTCGGGCCTGGGGCCAACGTCCTGACTTTC. Its translation is CASSLGAGVGPGANVLTF. The chain carries TRBV28 and TRBJ2-6; weak D call: TRBD1 (6 bases). Trimming removed 2 bases from V and 2 bases from J, with 16 bases in between. Germline V CDR1 and CDR2: MDHEN, SYDVKM. The CDR3 totals 18 residues.

This chain joins TRBV27 and TRBJ2-3, with 11 bases identical to TRBD2. Trimming took 1 base from V and 6 from J; bases not matched to a gene: 6. The V gene's germline CDR1 is MNHEY and CDR2 SMNVEV (reference sequence). This CDR3 has 16 amino acids. CDR3 in amino acids: CASSLFSGRDGDTQYF. Here the CDR3 DNA reads TGTGCCAGCAGTTTATTTAGCGGGAGGGATGGTGATACGCAGTATTTT.

The V call is TRBV5-1, the J call TRBJ1-3; 7 bases agree with TRBD1. Germline V lookup: CDR1 SGHRS, CDR2 YFSETQ. V lost 1 base and J lost 3; bases outside the gene matches: 4. There are 15 residues in the CDR3. CDR3 amino acids: CASSLTGDLGNTIYF. CDR3 nucleotide sequence: TGCGCCAGCAGCTTGACAGGGGATCTTGGAAACACCATATATTTT. The full variable domain, completed using reference TRBV5-1 and TRBJ1-3, is KAGVTQTPRYLIKTRGQQVTLSCSPISGHRSVSWYQQTPGQGLQFLFEYFSETQRNKGNFPGRFSGRQFSNSRSEMNVSTLELGDSALYLCASSLTGDLGNTIYFGEGSWLTVV.

The chain carries TRBV28 and TRBJ1-2, with 8 bases aligning to TRBD1. Germline trimming cut 8 bases from V and 7 bases from J; bases unmatched to any gene: 9. The CDR3 is 13 amino acids. Germline V gene data show CDR1 as MDHEN and CDR2 as SYDVKM. In DNA, the CDR3 is TGTGCCAGCGGGAGACAGGGGTCGGGTGGCTACACCTTC. Translation gives CASGRQGSGGYTF.

The V and J genes are TRBV6-6 and TRBJ2-1; TRBD2 agrees at 7 bases. The CDR3 covers 14 residues. CDR1 and CDR2 (germline): MNHNY, SVGAGI (reference sequence). V was pared by 7 bases and J by 4 bases, with 7 bases of the junction left unmatched. The CDR3 DNA reads as TGTGCCAGCAAAGAGACTAGCACATACAATGAGCAGTTCTTC. Encoded protein: CASKETSTYNEQFF.

This clone was seen a handful of times. The chain links TRBV28 to TRBJ2-1; D might be TRBD2 (6 bases). CDR1 and CDR2 (germline): MDHEN, SYDVKM. The CDR3 spans 17 residues. V was clipped by 2 bases and J by 0 bases, with 14 bases between them. The CDR3 loop reads CASSLAVAANSYNEQFF. CDR3 DNA sequence: TGTGCCAGCAGTTTAGCGGTAGCGGCAAACTCCTACAATGAGCAGTTCTTC.

This sequence joins TRBV5-8 and TRBJ2-3, with D possibly matching TRBD1 (6 bases). Germline CDR1 reads SGHTS; CDR2 reads YDEGEE. CDR3 length equals 17 residues. V was trimmed by 7 bases and J by 2 bases, leaving 23 bases between them. The CDR3 is CASPVFAGQPFTDTQYF. CDR3 coding DNA: TGTGCCAGCCCGGTGTTCGCTGGACAGCCCTTCACAGATACGCAGTATTTT.

This CDR3 is CASSLAGFNTEAFF. The CDR3 region has the DNA TGTGCCAGCAGCTTAGCGGGGTTCAACACTGAAGCTTTCTTT. V usage is TRBV11-2 and J usage is TRBJ1-1; D gene unclear. There are 14 residues in the CDR3. In germline, CDR1 is SGHAT, CDR2 FQNNGV. Trimming removed 1 base from V and 2 bases from J, with 8 bases in between.

The rearrangement joins TRBV16 to TRBJ2-7, with a tentative D call TRBD2 (6 bases). From germline, CDR1 is KGHSY and CDR2 FQNENV. The CDR3 is 14 residues long. Trimming cost V 2 bases and J 3 bases, with 11 bases left between them. This chain's CDR3 is CASSQGTGSYEQYF. The DNA of the CDR3 is TGTGCCAGCAGCCAAGGGACTGGAAGCTACGAGCAGTACTTC.

The chain is built from TRBV6-1 and TRBJ1-4; D is unresolved. The CDR3 spans 14 residues. Germline loops: CDR1 MNHNS, CDR2 SASEGT. V was clipped by 3 bases and J by 4 bases, with 9 bases between them. The CDR3 sequence: CASSEAYNNEKLFF. In DNA form, the CDR3 reads TGTGCCAGCAGTGAGGCGTATAATAATGAAAAACTGTTTTTT.

The rearrangement uses TRBV7-6 and TRBJ2-2, with no clear D. From germline, CDR1 is SGHVS and CDR2 FNYEAQ. V shed 5 bases and J shed 5 bases, with 6 bases lying between them. The CDR3 has 12 residues. The DNA for the CDR3 is TGTGCCAGCAGCCTGCATACCGGGGAGCTGTTTTTT. This translates into CASSLHTGELFF.

This clone has a single count. The V call is TRBV7-8, the J call TRBJ1-2; D gene ambiguous. The germline V gene has CDR1 SGHVS and CDR2 FQNEAQ. The CDR3 is 14 residues long. V lost 0 bases and J 0 bases, leaving 5 bases between the germline ends. The CDR3 here is CASSLAEANYGYTF. The CDR3 nucleotides are TGTGCCAGCAGCTTAGCGGAAGCTAACTATGGCTACACCTTC.

This clone was found a few times. A junction end diverges from the germline sequence, so it may reflect a read error. This chain's CDR3 is CASSPGWGEQFF. The CDR3 DNA sequence: TGTGCTAGCAGCCCGGGTTGGGGTGAGCAGTTCTTC. The chain is built from TRBV7-7 and TRBJ2-1; D remains ambiguous. The germline V gene has CDR1 SSHAT and CDR2 FNYEAQ (reference sequence). The CDR3 runs to 12 residues.

The chain combines TRBV7-8 with TRBJ2-3; 8 nucleotides align to TRBD1. Trimming removed 6 bases from V and 4 bases from J; junction bases left unmatched: 0. Germline V gene data show CDR1 as SGHVS and CDR2 as FQNEAQ. CDR3 size: 12 residues. The CDR3 coding sequence is TGTGCCAGCAGACAGGGGGCAGATACGCAGTATTTT. This gives the protein CASRQGADTQYF.

The V call is TRBV6-6, the J call TRBJ2-3; TRBD1 matches at 9 bases. V shed 7 bases, J shed 0 bases, and the junction held 8 bases outside the gene matches. CDR1 is MNHNY and CDR2 is SVGAGI in the germline V gene (reference sequence). The CDR3 sequence is 16 residues long. CDR3 nucleotide sequence: TGTGCCAGCAAAGATTCGGGACAGGGTAGCACAGATACGCAGTATTTT. Translation gives CASKDSGQGSTDTQYF.

The V call is TRBV9, the J call TRBJ2-7, with 8 bases identical to TRBD1. The ends lost 1 base at V and 5 bases at J; junction bases unmatched: 11. Germline V gene lookup returns CDR1 SGDLS and CDR2 YYNGEE. The CDR3 contains 16 residues. CDR3 bases: TGTGCCAGCAGCGTAATCGCGGCAGGGGGCATTAACGAGCAGTACTTC. Encoded protein: CASSVIAAGGINEQYF.